The present T cell receptor beta chain was sequenced within a study of T cell responses to AZD1222 COVID-19 vaccine (dated by TCRdb to the early 2020s). Turning to the overall study: AZD1222 recipients with second doses at about 4 weeks or about 12 weeks were pooled, because spike-specific TCR depth and breadth did not differ between schedules. Trial participants were enrolled into age subgroups of 18-55, 56-69 and 70-plus years, which contained around 150, 29 and 61 TCR-sequenced participants, respectively. A total of around 240 trial participants underwent TCR sequencing, of whom 200 to 220 had received two doses of AZD1222 and around 25 had received two doses of the MenACWY control vaccine. Overall study outcomes, separate from this receptor: The whole spike protein was spanned by vaccine-associated CD4 TCRs, and dominant responses were seen in regions 160-218 and 743-854. Participants were mostly white British and included more females than males, and it was suggested by the authors that clonal diversity may have been underestimated. The 56-69-year group was small, and its depth increase did not reach significance, likely because of low power. Nearly half of unique spike-specific TCRs reportedly recognized epitopes outside regions mutated in the B.1.351 and B.1.1.7 variants. Only five to seven AZD1222 recipients were SARS-CoV-2 seropositive at baseline, limiting conclusions about previously exposed vaccinees. After two AZD1222 doses, spike-specific TCR breadth and depth were significantly higher than at day 0 and than in MenACWY recipients. No day 14 peak-response samples were available, so repertoires were characterized only after the peak T cell response.

Turning to this clone: What antigen it recognizes has not been identified. Base qualities are not provided; no much larger clone lies one nucleotide away.

The time point label on this specimen signifies: baseline before first vaccination. Vaccinee samples came from UK trials COV001 and COV002, including a single-blind randomized controlled phase 2/3 trial of AZD1222 (ChAdOx1 nCoV-19) in healthy adults. For TCRbeta chain sequencing, PBMC samples from trial participants were taken at day 0 and at day 28 after the second dose. The CDR3 regions of human TCRbeta chains were analyzed by immunosequencing. For the original study's pipeline: Repertoire TCRs were matched against a reference library of SARS-CoV-2-specific TCRs generated with the MIRA antigen-specificity platform. Breadth was defined as the fraction of unique TCRs that were SARS-CoV-2-associated, and depth was defined as the fraction of total T cells that were SARS-CoV-2-associated. Using the MIRA data, each spike-specific TCR was mapped to the spike region that the TCR reacts to and placed in a CD4 or CD8 class. Log10-transformed breadth and depth values were compared by one-way ANOVA with Sidak's multiple comparisons tests. TCRdb mirrors the immuneACCESS table, restricted to in-frame sequences. Some clones are absent from its copies; in checked studies, under half trace to an unresolved V gene, and the reason for the others is unknown. The V and J calls and the clone size are those of that table, but D and trimming were determined from the DNA. For this sample the table gives about 120,000 clones, of which around 82% were detected only once. Of the sample, around 9.9% is held by the ten largest clones.

The CDR3 sequence holds 14 residues, the cysteine and phenylalanine included. The retained sequence is limited to the CDR3, 42 bases, with the frame set at the first base. CDR1 and CDR2 are drawn from the germline V gene: MNHEY, SVGEGT. V is shortened by 0 bases, J by 7 bases, and the region joining them spans 7 bases. This chain joins TRBV6-2 or TRBV6-3 to TRBJ1-6, with no confident D gene call. This clonotype originated in an adult in good health. The specimen comprised peripheral blood, sampled on day 0 of AZD1222 vaccination. The CDR3 reads as follows: CASSYSWQNSPLHF. The DNA sequence is TGTGCCAGCAGTTACTCGTGGCAGAATTCACCCCTCCACTTT.